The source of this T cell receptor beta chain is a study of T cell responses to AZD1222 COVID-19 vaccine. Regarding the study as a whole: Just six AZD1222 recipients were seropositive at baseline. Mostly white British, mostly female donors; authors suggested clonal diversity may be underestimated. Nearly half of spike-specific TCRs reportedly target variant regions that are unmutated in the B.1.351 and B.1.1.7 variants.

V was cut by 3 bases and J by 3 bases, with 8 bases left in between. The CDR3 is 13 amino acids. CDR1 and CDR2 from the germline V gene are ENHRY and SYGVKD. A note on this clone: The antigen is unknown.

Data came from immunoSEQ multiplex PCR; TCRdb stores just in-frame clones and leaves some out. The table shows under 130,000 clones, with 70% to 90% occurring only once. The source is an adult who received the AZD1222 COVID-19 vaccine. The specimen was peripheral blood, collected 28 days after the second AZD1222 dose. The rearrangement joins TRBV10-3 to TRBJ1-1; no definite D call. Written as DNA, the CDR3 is TGTGCCATCAGTGAAACTGGGGACACTGAAGCTTTCTTT. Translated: CAISETGDTEAFF.